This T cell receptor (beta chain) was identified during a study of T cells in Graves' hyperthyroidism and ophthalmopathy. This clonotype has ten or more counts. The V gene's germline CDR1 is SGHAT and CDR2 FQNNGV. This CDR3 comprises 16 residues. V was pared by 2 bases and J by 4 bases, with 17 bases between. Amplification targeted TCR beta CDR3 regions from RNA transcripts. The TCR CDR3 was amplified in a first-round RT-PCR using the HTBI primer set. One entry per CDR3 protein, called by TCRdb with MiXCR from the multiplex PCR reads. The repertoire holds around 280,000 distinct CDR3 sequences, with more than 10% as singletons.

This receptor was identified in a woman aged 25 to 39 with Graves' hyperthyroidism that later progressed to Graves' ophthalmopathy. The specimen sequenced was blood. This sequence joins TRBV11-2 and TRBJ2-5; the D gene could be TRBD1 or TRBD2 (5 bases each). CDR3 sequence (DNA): TGTGCCAGCAGCTTACCTGAGGGGTTCGTCTCAGAGACCCAGTACTTC. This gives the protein CASSLPEGFVSETQYF.